Below, 4 T cell receptor beta chains from the same sample are listed, as sequenced in a study of CD8 T cells in ankylosing spondylitis. Study outcomes and limitations: For ankylosing spondylitis blood, a TCR beta motif of fewer than 10 highly homologous variants appeared characteristic.

TCRdb re-analysed the 5' RACE reads in MiXCR, keeping a single row per CDR3 protein. The table includes about 460,000 distinct CDR3 sequences, 5.3% detected once. The antigens for these receptors are not known. Sequences were obtained from blood, either unsorted or a sorted T cell fraction (not recorded which). These receptors all come from a male donor with ankylosing spondylitis.

The V call is TRBV6-2 or TRBV6-3, the J call TRBJ1-1; D remains unclear. The CDR3 runs 15 residues. Trimming cost V 0 bases and J 5 bases, with 13 bases left between them. The germline CDR1 and CDR2 sequences are MNHEY and SVGEGT. CDR3 protein: CASSYSHEGETEAFF. The DNA for the CDR3 is TGTGCCAGCAGTTACTCCCATGAGGGCGAGACTGAAGCTTTCTTT.

There are many counts of this clonotype. The rearrangement joins TRBV28 to TRBJ2-1; TRBD2 might be the D (6 bases). V was pared by 5 bases and J by 6 bases, with 20 bases between. The CDR3 consists of 16 residues. Per germline, CDR1 MDHEN and CDR2 SYDVKM. The chain's CDR3 is CASSLPGTAGTNEQFF. The CDR3 DNA is TGTGCCAGCAGTCTACCCGGGACCGCGGGGACCAATGAGCAGTTCTTC. Using reference TRBV28 and TRBJ2-1 for the parts outside the CDR3, the full variable domain is DVKVTQSSRYLVKRTGEKVFLECVQDMDHENMFWYRQDPGLGLRLIYFSYDVKMKEKGDIPEGYSVSREKKERFSLILESASTNQTSMYLCASSLPGTAGTNEQFFGPGTRLTVL.

This clonotype has a count of ten or more. This sequence joins TRBV20-1 and TRBJ2-3, with no clear D. V lost 2 bases, J lost 1 base, and 4 bases lay in between. The CDR3 length is 12 residues. Per the germline V gene, CDR1 is DFQATT and CDR2 is SNEGSKA (reference sequence). Written as DNA, the CDR3 is TGCAGTGCTAGATGGCGCACAGATACGCAGTATTTT. It yields the protein CSARWRTDTQYF.

This clonotype was seen repeatedly, ten times or more. The chain uses TRBV12-3 or TRBV12-4 and TRBJ1-1; TRBD1 is a possible D gene (5 bases). V was trimmed by 2 bases and J by 4 bases, leaving 17 bases between them. The CDR3 sequence is 16 residues long. CDR3 residues: CASSLWGDRGGTEAFF. CDR3 nucleotides: TGTGCCAGCAGTTTATGGGGCGACCGGGGAGGCACTGAAGCTTTCTTT.